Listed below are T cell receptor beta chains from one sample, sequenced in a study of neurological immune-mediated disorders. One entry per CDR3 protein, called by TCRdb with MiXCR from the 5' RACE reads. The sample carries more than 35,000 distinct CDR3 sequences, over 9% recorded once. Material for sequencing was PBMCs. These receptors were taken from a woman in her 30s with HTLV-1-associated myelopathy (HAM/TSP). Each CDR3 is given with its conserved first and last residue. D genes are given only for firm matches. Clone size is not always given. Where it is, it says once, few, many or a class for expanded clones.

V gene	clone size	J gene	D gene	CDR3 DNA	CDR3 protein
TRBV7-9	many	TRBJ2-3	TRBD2	TGTGCCAGCGAGCGGGGGAGCACAGATACGCAGTATTTT	CASERGSTDTQYF
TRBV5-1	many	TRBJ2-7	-	TGCGCCAGCAGCCCGGGGGGGGACAGCTCCTACGAGCAGTACTTC	CASSPGGDSSYEQYF
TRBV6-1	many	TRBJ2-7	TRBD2	TGTGCCAGCAGTTTTGCGGGGGGTAGCTCCTACGAGCAGTACTTC	CASSFAGGSSYEQYF
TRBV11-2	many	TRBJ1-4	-	TGTGCCAGCAGCCCGGGGGTCTGGAATGAAAAACTGTTTTTT	CASSPGVWNEKLFF
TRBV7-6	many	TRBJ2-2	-	TGTGCCAGCAGCGTCCTCTCCCGGGACACCGGGGAGCTGTTTTTT	CASSVLSRDTGELFF
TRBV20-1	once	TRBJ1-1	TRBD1	TGCAGTGCTAGGGATGGACAGGGAAACACTGAAGCTTTCTTT	CSARDGQGNTEAFF
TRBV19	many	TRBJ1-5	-	TGTGCCAGTAGTGCACAGGGCAATCAGCCCCAGCATTTT	CASSAQGNQPQHF
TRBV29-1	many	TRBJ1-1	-	TGCAGCGGCGCTTATGACCCAACGGACACTGAAGCTTTCTTT	CSGAYDPTDTEAFF
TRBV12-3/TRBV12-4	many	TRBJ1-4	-	TGTGCCAGCAGTTTCGGGTTGGTGGGGCATGAAAAACTGTTTTTT	CASSFGLVGHEKLFF
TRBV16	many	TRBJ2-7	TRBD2	TGTGCCAGCAGCCCGGGGAGGGCCTACGAGCAGTACTTC	CASSPGRAYEQYF
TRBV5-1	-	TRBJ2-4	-	-	CASSFYICSARDRGLAKNIQYF
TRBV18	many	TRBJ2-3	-	TGTGCCAGCTCACCAGATGGACTGACGCCTCACCTCACAGATACGCAGTATTTT	CASSPDGLTPHLTDTQYF
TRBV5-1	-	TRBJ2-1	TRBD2	TGCGCCAGCAGCACCGGGGGGGAGGGTTACAATGAGCAGTTCTTC	CASSTGGEGYNEQFF
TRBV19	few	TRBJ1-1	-	TGTGCCAGTAGTACCCAAAGGAACACTGAAGCTTTCTTT	CASSTQRNTEAFF
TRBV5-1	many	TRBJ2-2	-	TGCGCCAGCAGCCCACCCGGGACTGTGAACACCGGGGAGCTGTTTTTT	CASSPPGTVNTGELFF
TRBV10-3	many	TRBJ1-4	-	TGTGCCATCAGCCCGACAGCAACTAATGAAAAACTGTTTTTT	CAISPTATNEKLFF
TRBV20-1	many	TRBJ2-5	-	TGCAGTGCTAGAGCAAACAGGGTTGGAATGACAGAGACCCAGTACTTC	CSARANRVGMTETQYF
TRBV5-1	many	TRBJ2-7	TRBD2	TGCGCCAGCAGCTTCGGGACTAGCCCCTACGAGCAGTACTTC	CASSFGTSPYEQYF
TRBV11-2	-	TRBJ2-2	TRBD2	TGTGCCAGCAGCCGTCTCAAAGGACTAGCGATCACCGGGGAGATGTTTTTT	CASSRLKGLAITGEMFF
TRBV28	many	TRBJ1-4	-	TGTGCCAGCAGTCCCACAGGGCTTTGGGATGAAAAACTGTTTTTT	CASSPTGLWDEKLFF
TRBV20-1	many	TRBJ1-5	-	TGCAGTGCCATACCCGAAACCGATAGCAATCAGCCCCAGCATTTT	CSAIPETDSNQPQHF
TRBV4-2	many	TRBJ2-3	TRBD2	TGTGCCAGCAGCCGATTGAGCGGGGGGGGCACAGATACGCAGTATTTT	CASSRLSGGGTDTQYF
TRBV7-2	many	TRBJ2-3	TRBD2	TGTGCCAGCAGCATAGGGACTAGCGGCACAGATACGCAGTATTTT	CASSIGTSGTDTQYF
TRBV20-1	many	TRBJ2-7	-	TGCAGTGCTAGTTCTTCTTCGGTCTCGGGGTACGAGCAGTACTTC	CSASSSSVSGYEQYF
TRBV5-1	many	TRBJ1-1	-	TGCGCCAGCAGCTTGGCCTCGGGGGGGAACACTGAAGCTTTCTTT	CASSLASGGNTEAFF
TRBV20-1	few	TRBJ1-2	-	TGCAGTGCTAGAGGGGCGCGGGGCTACACCTTC	CSARGARGYTF